This T cell receptor beta chain was profiled in a study of T cells in tuberculosis. Time point reported: new active TB diagnosis, blood taken before or within 7 days of starting treatment. General study findings and limits: GMM-specific TCRs were nearer to active tuberculosis alpha repertoires, suggesting expansion.

The CDR3 length is 12 residues. V was cut by 4 bases and J by 6 bases, with 9 bases left in between. Germline V gene lookup returns CDR1 MGHDK and CDR2 SYGVNS. Assay: immunoSEQ multiplex PCR; the TCRdb copy retains only in-frame clones and omits some. The sample holds around 40,000 clones, approximately 93% seen once. Comments on this clone: The target antigen is unknown.

The clonotype comes from an adult with tuberculosis. The chain combines TRBV25-1 with TRBJ1-2, with a possible D match to TRBD1 (6 bases). Sequences were derived from PBMCs, sampled at tuberculosis diagnosis. DNA for the CDR3: TGTGCCAGCAGTGGGCAGGGGCATGGCTACACCTTC. Its translation: CASSGQGHGYTF.